This record looks at one T cell receptor beta chain sequence and its context. Its antigen remains unidentified. Base qualities were left out, and no much larger clone turns up one base away. These data belong to a study of blood T cell repertoires in COVID-19 (dated by TCRdb to 2019 to 2021). About the investigation overall: Samples from collaborators originated in the United States, Italy and Spain and spanned both the acute and convalescent phases of COVID-19. Subjects who had been exposed to COVID-19, were actively infected with it, or had recovered from it provided the deeply sampled blood TCRbeta repertoires that made up the dataset. The samples were drawn from two sources: the first 160 participants of the ongoing ImmuneRACE study, and over 1,000 subjects contributed by 6 global collaborators. The material from the prospective study consisted of cDNA or gDNA derived from T cells, B-cell-depleted T cells, or PBMCs. The sample metadata nearly always contained a de-identified subject ID, COVID-19 status, age in years and sex. Where available, HLA class I and class II types were obtained from metadata supplied by the sample provider rather than from assay-based typing. The repertoires were released in a freely available public database meant as a resource for research on the immune response to SARS-CoV-2. Here is what the overall study found, with its caveats: How much clinical and demographic metadata was included differed by source and by participant, and the metadata was provided uncurated.

Another Seattle source contributed samples from volunteer blood donors who had recovered from COVID-19. Each collaborating institution followed its own protocols to collect whole blood in K2EDTA tubes. For TCRbeta analysis, collaborators shipped samples as frozen whole blood, isolated PBMCs, or DNA extracted from either of those sample types. The CDR3 spans 16 residues, from the cysteine through the phenylalanine. The DNA shown is the 48-base CDR3, in frame from base 1. V and J are trimmed by 2 bases and 4 bases, and the gene matches miss 10 bases of the junction. CDR1 and CDR2 are read off the germline V gene (reference sequence) as GTSNPN and SVGIG. TCRbeta CDR3 regions were amplified from genomic DNA using the immunoSEQ Assay, a bias-controlled multiplex PCR. The authors' pipeline ran thus. The number of nucleated cells in each sample was estimated from the amplification of reference gene primers within the assay. To quantify the absolute abundance of each unique TCRbeta CDR3 rearrangement, sequence reads were collapsed and filtered. For each sample, productive Simpson clonality was calculated as the square root of Simpson's diversity index over productive rearrangements. Not all clones reach the TCRdb copy of this immuneACCESS table, which keeps in-frame sequences only. Checked studies attribute under half of the gap to unresolved V genes and leave the rest unexplained. That table gives V, J and clone size, and the DNA gave D and trimming. This sample lists 110,000 to 150,000 clones; 80% were detected once. Together, the top ten hold about 4% of the sample.

This TCR was recovered from a man in his 70s who had recovered from COVID-19. The chain couples TRBV30 to TRBJ2-5, and TRBD2 matches 10 of the central bases. The specimen was peripheral blood. The CDR3 is CAWSPWTSGEVETQYF. At the DNA level, the sequence is TGTGCCTGGAGTCCTTGGACTAGCGGCGAAGTAGAGACCCAGTACTTC.